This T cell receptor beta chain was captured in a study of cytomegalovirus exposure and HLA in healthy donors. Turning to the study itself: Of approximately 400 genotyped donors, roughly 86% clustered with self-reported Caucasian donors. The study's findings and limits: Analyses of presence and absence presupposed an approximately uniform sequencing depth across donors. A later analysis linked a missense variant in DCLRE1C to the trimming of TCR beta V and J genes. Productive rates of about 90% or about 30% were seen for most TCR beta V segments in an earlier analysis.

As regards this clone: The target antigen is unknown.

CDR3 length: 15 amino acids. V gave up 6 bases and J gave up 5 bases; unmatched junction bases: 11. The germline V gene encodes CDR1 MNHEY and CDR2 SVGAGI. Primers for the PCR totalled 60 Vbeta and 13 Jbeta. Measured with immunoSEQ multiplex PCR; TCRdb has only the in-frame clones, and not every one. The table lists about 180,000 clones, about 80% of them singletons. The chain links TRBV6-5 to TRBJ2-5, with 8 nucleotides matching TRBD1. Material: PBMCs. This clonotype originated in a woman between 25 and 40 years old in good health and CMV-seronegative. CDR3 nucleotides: TGTGCCAGCAGGTACCGACAGGGGCGGTTGGAGACCCAGTACTTC. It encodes CASRYRQGRLETQYF.